One sample yielded the 32 T cell receptor beta chains listed below, sequenced in a study of response to subunit inactivated influenza vaccine. TCRdb re-called the RT-PCR reads with MiXCR, one entry per CDR3 protein. The table includes about 190,000 distinct CDR3 sequences, approximately 15% detected once. Sequencing was performed on CD8+ T cells sorted from PBMCs, taken roughly 5 days after vaccination. These receptors came from a man aged 50 or older who received an inactivated influenza vaccine.

This clonotype was seen a handful of times. V usage is TRBV7-9 and J usage is TRBJ1-5; D not resolved. From germline, CDR1 is SEHNR and CDR2 FQNEAQ (reference sequence). This CDR3 is built from 12 residues. V lost 6 bases to trimming and J lost 1 base, with 4 bases between them. CDR3 amino acids: CASSESNQPQHF. CDR3 bases: TGTGCCAGCAGTGAGAGCAATCAGCCCCAGCATTTT.

This clonotype was counted only a few times. The gene calls are TRBV4-3 and TRBJ1-2; no reliable D call. Trimming took off 0 bases at V and 4 bases at J, with 15 bases between the two ends. The CDR3 totals 16 residues. Germline CDR1 is LGHNA and CDR2 is YSLEER. The chain's CDR3 is CASSQDDGPRTYGYTF. DNA of the CDR3: TGCGCCAGCAGCCAAGATGACGGGCCTCGTACCTATGGCTACACCTTC.

There are a few counts of this clonotype. The rearrangement uses TRBV20-1 and TRBJ2-7; D is possibly TRBD1 (8 bases). CDR3 length equals 14 residues. Deletions cut 6 bases from V and 4 bases from J, with 19 bases between. Germline V lookup: CDR1 DFQATT, CDR2 SNEGSKA (reference sequence). This chain's CDR3 is CSAVPLQGGYEQYF. DNA for the CDR3: TGCAGTGCCGTACCTTTACAGGGGGGGTACGAGCAGTACTTC.

This clonotype was found a few times. The chain links TRBV12-3 or TRBV12-4 to TRBJ1-5; D is uncertain. V was clipped by 8 bases and J by 3 bases, with 17 bases between them. The CDR3 extends over 15 amino acids. In DNA form, the CDR3 reads TGTGCCAGCCAGGTTGGGGTTAGCTTCAATCAGCCCCAGCATTTT. Translated: CASQVGVSFNQPQHF.

The rearrangement joins TRBV5-1 to TRBJ2-1, with 12 bases aligning to TRBD2. Per the germline V gene, CDR1 is SGHRS and CDR2 is YFSETQ. CDR3 size: 18 residues. With 0 bases clipped from V and 6 bases from J, the junction kept 10 bases outside the gene matches. The CDR3 DNA sequence: TGCGCCAGCAGCTTGGCAGCGACTAGCGGGGGTTCTTCCAATGAGCAGTTCTTC. It specifies CASSLAATSGGSSNEQFF.

This clonotype was found a few times. The genes are TRBV15 and TRBJ2-1, with D perhaps TRBD1 or TRBD2 (5 bases each). Germline CDR1 reads LNHNV; CDR2 reads YYDKDF (reference sequence). CDR3 length equals 13 residues. The V and J ends lost 4 bases and 6 bases respectively, with 10 bases between them. This chain's CDR3 is CATSMGVFNEQFF. The CDR3 DNA sequence: TGTGCCACCAGCATGGGGGTCTTCAATGAGCAGTTCTTC.

This clonotype has only a few counts. This sequence joins TRBV7-8 and TRBJ2-3; D is perhaps TRBD2 (5 bases). The ends were cut back, 11 bases at V and 1 base at J, with 13 bases in the middle. In germline, CDR1 is SGHVS, CDR2 FQNEAQ. The CDR3 consists of 13 residues. CDR3 in DNA: TGTGCCGGGTTGAGTAGCGGCACAGATACGCAGTATTTT. Its translation is CAGLSSGTDTQYF.

This clonotype appeared a few times. The rearrangement links TRBV28 to TRBJ2-1; the D gene could be TRBD1 or TRBD2 (5 bases each). Trimming took 1 base from V and 16 from J, leaving 17 bases between them. The CDR3 runs 13 residues. Germline V lookup: CDR1 MDHEN, CDR2 SYDVKM. The CDR3 sequence: CASSLLSGGVGFF. In nucleotides, the CDR3 is TGTGCCAGCAGTTTATTAAGTGGGGGAGTAGGTTTCTTC.

The chain carries TRBV28 and TRBJ2-3; 7 positions agree with TRBD1. This CDR3 is built from 15 residues. V was pared by 5 bases and J by 1 base, with 6 bases of the junction left unmatched. The germline V gene encodes CDR1 MDHEN and CDR2 SYDVKM. CDR3 DNA sequence: TGTGCCAGCAGTGTACAGGGGTCTCGCACAGATACGCAGTATTTT. It translates to CASSVQGSRTDTQYF.

There are a few counts of this clonotype. The gene calls are TRBV29-1 and TRBJ2-1, with D perhaps matching TRBD2 (6 bases). Between the trimmed V and J ends, which lost 3 bases and 3 bases, there was a span of 12 bases. The CDR3 is 14 residues long. The germline V gene encodes CDR1 SQVTM and CDR2 ANQGSEA. The CDR3 DNA reads as TGCAGCGTTGAGGGTAGCGGAGGCTACAATGAGCAGTTCTTC. It translates to CSVEGSGGYNEQFF.

In this sample, this clonotype turned up many times. V gene TRBV29-1 combines with J gene TRBJ2-1, with D possibly TRBD1 on 6 matching bases. The CDR3 spans 14 residues. The germline CDR1 and CDR2 sequences are SQVTM and ANQGSEA. The V gene lost 6 bases and the J gene lost 9 bases, with 21 bases spanning the gap. The CDR3 DNA is TGCAGCGTCCCGAAACACCTGGGGGCAGGTGAGCAGTTCTTC. This encodes CSVPKHLGAGEQFF.

This rearrangement joins TRBV6-5 to TRBJ1-5; D is perhaps TRBD1 (5 bases). V shed 2 bases and J shed 4 bases, with 12 bases lying between them. This CDR3 spans 15 amino acids. In germline, CDR1 is MNHEY, CDR2 SVGAGI. DNA of the CDR3: TGTGCCAGCAGTTACAGCCAGGGCTCGAATCAGCCCCAGCATTTT. It translates to CASSYSQGSNQPQHF.

For the CDR3, the DNA is TGTGCCAGCAGCTTTAAGCCCCACGAGCAGTACTTC. Its protein is CASSFKPHEQYF. The chain couples TRBV7-9 to TRBJ2-7, with unresolved D. The CDR3 covers 12 residues. Trimming took 3 bases from V and 5 from J, leaving 8 bases between them. Germline-derived CDR1 and CDR2 are SEHNR and FQNEAQ (reference sequence).

This clonotype was seen more than once but under ten times. The chain carries TRBV2 and TRBJ2-5; D possibly corresponds to TRBD2 (5 bases). Germline lookup yields CDR1 SNHLY and CDR2 FYNNEI. The CDR3 spans 14 residues. V was shortened by 6 bases and J by 0 bases, with 11 bases between the two germline ends. Here the CDR3 reads CASRDFNYQETQYF. CDR3 DNA: TGTGCCAGCAGGGACTTCAATTACCAAGAGACCCAGTACTTC.

The chain couples TRBV7-9 to TRBJ2-2; D gene ambiguous. This CDR3 is built from 15 residues. From germline, CDR1 is SEHNR and CDR2 FQNEAQ (reference sequence). The V and J ends lost 1 base and 1 base respectively, with 7 bases between them. The CDR3: CASSLGSGNTGELFF. CDR3 DNA sequence: TGTGCCAGCAGCTTAGGATCGGGGAACACCGGGGAGCTGTTTTTT.

This clonotype was detected a few times. V gene TRBV6-2 or TRBV6-3 combines with J gene TRBJ2-7; no firm D call. Deletions cut 0 bases from V and 7 bases from J, with 7 bases between. Germline V gene lookup returns CDR1 MNHEY and CDR2 SVGEGT. CDR3 size: 12 residues. In DNA, the CDR3 is TGTGCCAGCAGTTACTCGTTGACGGAGCAGTACTTC. Translation: CASSYSLTEQYF.

This clonotype turned up a few times. The CDR3 protein is CASRQGANTEAFF. The CDR3 DNA follows: TGTGCCAGCAGGCAGGGGGCGAACACTGAAGCTTTCTTT. The chain carries TRBV12-3 or TRBV12-4 and TRBJ1-1; TRBD1 aligns across 8 bases. This CDR3 is built from 13 residues. The trim removed 6 bases at V and 1 base at J, leaving 1 base unmatched.

The rearrangement uses TRBV15 and TRBJ1-2, with TRBD1 as a possible D gene (5 bases). This CDR3 is 14 amino acids long. Germline V gives CDR1 LNHNV, CDR2 YYDKDF (reference sequence). Trimming took off 0 bases at V and 3 bases at J, with 8 bases between the two ends. The CDR3 DNA reads as TGTGCCACCAGCAGAGATCGGGGCGACTATGGCTACACCTTC. Translating gives CATSRDRGDYGYTF.

This rearrangement joins TRBV12-3 or TRBV12-4 to TRBJ2-1; TRBD2 aligns across 12 bases. This CDR3 comprises 15 residues. V gave up 5 bases and J gave up 7 bases; unmatched junction bases: 6. The CDR3 DNA follows: TGTGCCAGCAGTGGACTAGCGGGATTCGGGAATGAGCAGTTCTTC. Translation: CASSGLAGFGNEQFF.

Only a few counts were recorded for this clonotype. The CDR3 DNA is TGTGCCAGCAGCGTAAAAATAAGCGGGAGGGCCCCTAATGAGCAGTTCTTC. This codes for CASSVKISGRAPNEQFF. The chain carries TRBV7-9 and TRBJ2-1, with TRBD2 matching over 10 bases. V lost 5 bases and J lost 7; bases outside the gene matches: 14. Germline lookup yields CDR1 SEHNR and CDR2 FQNEAQ (reference sequence). The CDR3 extends over 17 amino acids.

This clonotype was detected only a few times. The gene calls are TRBV25-1 and TRBJ2-5; perhaps TRBD2 as D (5 bases). Trimming removed 5 bases from V and 5 bases from J, with 6 bases in between. This CDR3 is 11 amino acids long. CDR1 MGHDK and CDR2 SYGVNS come from the germline V gene. This chain's CDR3 is CASSRGETQYF. CDR3 in DNA: TGTGCCAGCAGTCGAGGGGAGACCCAGTACTTC.

The chain has TRBV6-2 or TRBV6-3 and TRBJ2-7; unclear D gene. This CDR3 is built from 12 residues. Germline-derived CDR1 and CDR2 are MNHEY and SVGEGT. The V end lost 2 bases, the J end lost 6 bases, and 8 bases lay between the germline ends. CDR3 sequence (DNA): TGTGCCAGCAGTTACGGATCCGCCGAGCAGTACTTC. This gives the protein CASSYGSAEQYF.

The chain has TRBV7-6 and TRBJ2-3, with 9 bases aligning to TRBD1. V shed 5 bases and J 2 bases; nucleotides not matched to a gene: 8. The CDR3 contains 16 residues. Germline V gene data show CDR1 as SGHVS and CDR2 as FNYEAQ. This CDR3 is CASSPITGGSTDTQYF. In nucleotides, the CDR3 is TGTGCCAGCAGCCCTATAACAGGGGGCTCCACAGATACGCAGTATTTT.

V usage is TRBV6-5 and J usage is TRBJ1-2; D perhaps matches TRBD1 (5 bases). Germline CDR1 is MNHEY and CDR2 is SVGAGI. The CDR3 loop spans 17 amino acids. The V gene lost 2 bases and the J gene lost 2 bases, with 18 bases spanning the gap. This chain's CDR3 is CASSYGRQDKLNYGYTF. In nucleotides, the CDR3 is TGTGCCAGCAGTTACGGCCGGCAGGACAAGTTAAACTATGGCTACACCTTC.

The chain joins TRBV9 to TRBJ2-1; possible D gene TRBD2, 5 bases. In germline, CDR1 is SGDLS, CDR2 YYNGEE. The CDR3 is 11 amino acids. V dropped 3 bases and J dropped 8 bases, with 6 bases sitting between them. DNA for the CDR3: TGTGCCAGCAGCGCGGACTATGAGCAGTTCTTC. Amino acids: CASSADYEQFF.

This chain joins TRBV20-1 and TRBJ2-1; TRBD2 aligns across 8 bases. The V and J ends lost 3 bases and 6 bases, in that order; junction bases with no gene match: 1. Per germline, CDR1 DFQATT and CDR2 SNEGSKA (reference sequence). This CDR3 has 12 residues. The CDR3 loop is CSASAGGNEQFF. CDR3 sequence (DNA): TGCAGTGCTAGCGCGGGGGGCAATGAGCAGTTCTTC.

J is TRBJ2-1 and V is TRBV6-2 or TRBV6-3, with 11 bases aligning to TRBD1. CDR1 is MNHEY and CDR2 is SVGEGT in the germline V gene. This CDR3 has 16 amino acids. V lost 3 bases and J lost 6; bases outside the gene matches: 7. The CDR3 is CASSYSRTGGFNEQFF. The CDR3 nucleotides are TGTGCCAGCAGTTATTCTCGGACAGGGGGCTTCAATGAGCAGTTCTTC.

CDR3 bases: TGTGCCAGCAGCCAAGGGGACAGGGGGCTTGCAGATACGCAGTATTTT. Its protein is CASSQGDRGLADTQYF. V usage is TRBV3-1 and J usage is TRBJ2-3, with 12 positions matching TRBD1. The V and J ends lost 1 base and 4 bases, in that order; junction bases with no gene match: 3. CDR1 and CDR2 from the germline V gene are LGHDT and YNNKEL (reference sequence). This CDR3 has 16 amino acids.

This clonotype was observed a handful of times. This chain connects TRBV29-1 to TRBJ2-2; weak D call: TRBD2 (5 bases). With 3 bases removed from V and 1 base from J, the gap between germline ends came to 9 bases. The length of the CDR3 is 14 residues. Germline lookup yields CDR1 SQVTM and CDR2 ANQGSEA. The CDR3 sequence: CSVDGRGNTGELFF. The DNA for the CDR3 is TGCAGCGTTGATGGCCGGGGGAACACCGGGGAGCTGTTTTTT.

The chain joins TRBV6-2 or TRBV6-3 to TRBJ2-2; D unresolved. Trimming took 2 bases from V and 6 from J, leaving 7 bases between them. Looked up from germline, CDR1 is MNHEY and CDR2 is SVGEGT. The CDR3 extends over 13 amino acids. The CDR3 DNA reads as TGTGCCAGCAGTTACGCGGTCCCCGGGGAGCTGTTTTTT. Its protein is CASSYAVPGELFF.

This clonotype has ten or more counts. Here the CDR3 reads CSVVTGALIHEQYF. The CDR3 DNA follows: TGCAGCGTGGTTACAGGGGCGCTTATCCACGAGCAGTACTTC. This chain uses TRBV29-1 with TRBJ2-7; 7 nucleotides line up with TRBD1. From germline, CDR1 is SQVTM and CDR2 ANQGSEA. Germline trimming cut 6 bases from V and 5 bases from J; bases unmatched to any gene: 13. There are 14 residues in the CDR3.

This chain uses TRBV9 with TRBJ2-1, with D possibly being TRBD1 or TRBD2 (7 bases each). CDR1 is SGDLS, CDR2 YYNGEE, per germline. The CDR3 totals 15 residues. Trimming took 10 bases from V and 6 from J, leaving 23 bases between them. Here the CDR3 reads CASGGGPSRVNEQFF. In DNA form, the CDR3 reads TGTGCCTCAGGGGGGGGGCCTTCAAGGGTCAATGAGCAGTTCTTC.